The source of this T cell receptor (beta chain) is a study of blood T cells in healthy people across ages. A J-beta primer mix and a sample-barcoded 5' primer were used in a second PCR of about 7 to 11 cycles. Every cDNA molecule bore a tag from a template-switch adaptor containing 12 random nucleotides. TCRdb itself ran the 5' RACE reads through MiXCR, one entry per CDR3 protein. The sample has approximately 350,000 distinct CDR3 sequences; roughly half are singletons. This clonotype was seen once. Its antigen is unidentified. Regarding the study as a whole: It was held that the diversity estimates obtained from one million T cells were underestimates. Lack of knowledge of donor CMV status possibly confounded expanded clonotype changes.

Trimming cost V 3 bases and J 4 bases; bases outside gene matches: 9. Germline CDR1 SGDLS, CDR2 YYNGEE. This CDR3 has 15 residues. The rearrangement uses TRBV9 and TRBJ1-1; TRBD1 matches 7 bases. This clonotype was obtained from a man aged 55 to 70 in good health. What was sequenced was blood. The CDR3 nucleotides are TGTGCCAGCAGCGCGGCCCCAGACAGGGCCACTGAAGCTTTCTTT. This sequence encodes CASSAAPDRATEAFF.